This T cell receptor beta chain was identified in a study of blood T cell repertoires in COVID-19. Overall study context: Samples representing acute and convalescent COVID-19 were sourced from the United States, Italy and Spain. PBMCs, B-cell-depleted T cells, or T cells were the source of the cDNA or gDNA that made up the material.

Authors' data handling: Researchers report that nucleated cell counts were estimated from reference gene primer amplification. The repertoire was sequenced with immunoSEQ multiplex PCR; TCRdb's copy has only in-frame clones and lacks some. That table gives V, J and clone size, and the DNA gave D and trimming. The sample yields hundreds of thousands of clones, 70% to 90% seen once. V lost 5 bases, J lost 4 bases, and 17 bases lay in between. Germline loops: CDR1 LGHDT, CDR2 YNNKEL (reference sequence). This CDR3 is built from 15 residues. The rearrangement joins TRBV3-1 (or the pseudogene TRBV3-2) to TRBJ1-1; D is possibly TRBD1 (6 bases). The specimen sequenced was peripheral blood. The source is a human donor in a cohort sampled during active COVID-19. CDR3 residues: CASSEGPGAFTEAFF. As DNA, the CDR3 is TGTGCCAGCAGCGAGGGGCCAGGGGCTTTCACTGAAGCTTTCTTT.